The 7 T cell receptor beta chains presented below share a single source sample, sequenced in a study of shared clonotypes between healthy human individuals. Method: immunoSEQ multiplex PCR; TCRdb's copy keeps in-frame clones and lacks some. The profile shows about 2.3 million clones, roughly 92% of them singletons. Material: naive CD4+ T cells from PBMCs. Subset reported: CD45RA+ positively selected. Source of these receptors: a man aged 18 to 30 in good health. Some clones in this sample may be carry-over from other donors' samples.

The table lists this clone with a count of one. The chain has TRBV19 and TRBJ1-2, with D possibly matching TRBD1 (5 bases). With 1 base removed from V and 4 bases from J, the gap between germline ends came to 10 bases. The length of the CDR3 is 14 residues. CDR1 LNHDA and CDR2 SQIVND come from the germline V gene (reference sequence). Here the CDR3 reads CASSIGATAYGYTF. CDR3 DNA sequence: TGTGCCAGTAGTATAGGGGCGACAGCCTATGGCTACACCTTC.

The rearrangement links TRBV6-1 to TRBJ2-1; D not resolved. The CDR3 consists of 15 residues. Germline-derived CDR1 and CDR2 are MNHNS and SASEGT. V dropped 3 bases and J dropped 6 bases, with 15 bases sitting between them. CDR3 protein: CASSDPSIGSNEQFF. In DNA, the CDR3 is TGTGCCAGCAGTGATCCGTCTATTGGTTCCAATGAGCAGTTCTTC.

In this sample, this clone turned up once. This sequence joins TRBV2 and TRBJ1-1, with TRBD1 identical over 7 bases. CDR3 length: 13 residues. Per the germline V gene, CDR1 is SNHLY and CDR2 is FYNNEI. Trimming took 11 bases from V and 0 from J; bases not matched to a gene: 6. The CDR3 region has the DNA TGTGCCGCATCAGGGGGATTGAACACTGAAGCTTTCTTT. Protein product: CAASGGLNTEAFF.

The chain links TRBV9 to TRBJ1-3; D gene unclear. Germline V gene data show CDR1 as SGDLS and CDR2 as YYNGEE. V was cut by 4 bases and J by 8 bases, with 13 bases left in between. CDR3 length: 13 residues. CDR3 nucleotide sequence: TGTGCCAGCAGCACCCCCCCGGTCGACACCATATATTTT. This encodes CASSTPPVDTIYF.

The chain joins TRBV29-1 to TRBJ1-1; tentatively, D is TRBD1 (5 bases). The V and J ends lost 6 bases and 4 bases respectively, with 21 bases between them. This CDR3 has 15 amino acids. In germline, CDR1 is SQVTM, CDR2 ANQGSEA. The CDR3 region is CSVGSTVWGGTEAFF. The CDR3 DNA sequence: TGCAGCGTAGGATCCACCGTCTGGGGGGGCACTGAAGCTTTCTTT.

This clone has a single count. V usage is TRBV6-6 and J usage is TRBJ1-4, with D uncertain. Trimming shortened V by 1 base and J by 5 bases, and 5 bases separated the two germline ends. Germline CDR1 MNHNY, CDR2 SVGAGI (reference sequence). The CDR3 is 13 residues long. The CDR3 DNA is TGTGCCAGCAGTTACTACAGAAATGAAAAACTGTTTTTT. Its protein is CASSYYRNEKLFF.

This chain uses TRBV11-1 with TRBJ2-1; TRBD1 matches at 10 bases. Unmatched junction bases numbered 9, after V lost 7 bases and J lost 9 bases. CDR1 is SGHAT and CDR2 is FQDESV in the germline V gene (reference sequence). This CDR3 region has 14 residues. CDR3 nucleotide sequence: TGTGCCAGCATCGTACGACAGGGGGCGGGTGAGCAGTTCTTC. As protein: CASIVRQGAGEQFF.